The 12 T cell receptor beta chains in this list originate from one sample, sequenced in a study of Graves' ophthalmopathy and Graves' hyperthyroidism. RNA transcripts provided the template for amplifying TCR beta CDR3 regions. An initial RT-PCR round employing HTBI primers preceded a second-round multiplex PCR. TCRdb used MiXCR to reprocess the multiplex PCR reads, holding one entry per CDR3 protein. The top ten clones hold about a tenth of a sample with about 480,000 distinct CDR3 sequences, about an eighth of them seen once. Specimen: blood. These receptors originate from a woman aged 25 to 39 with Graves' ophthalmopathy.

The table lists this clonotype with many counts. The CDR3: CSVEVGQSYEQYF. In DNA, the CDR3 is TGCAGCGTTGAGGTTGGTCAGTCCTACGAGCAGTACTTC. The J gene is TRBJ2-7, the V gene TRBV29-1; D unclear. The germline gives CDR1 SQVTM, CDR2 ANQGSEA. The CDR3 spans 13 residues. V was pared by 3 bases and J by 1 base, with 10 bases between.

This clonotype was observed many times. In DNA, the CDR3 is TGTGCCAGCACCCTCGGAGGGGGCAGGAACACCGGGGAGCTGTTTTTT. It codes for CASTLGGGRNTGELFF. The chain links TRBV27 to TRBJ2-2; the D gene is possibly TRBD1 (7 bases). Germline V gene lookup returns CDR1 MNHEY and CDR2 SMNVEV (reference sequence). Trimming shortened V by 7 bases and J by 1 base, and 16 bases separated the two germline ends. The CDR3 covers 16 residues.

This clonotype has ten or more counts. J is TRBJ2-4 and V is TRBV15, with D uncertain. The CDR3 runs 11 residues. The germline CDR1 and CDR2 sequences are LNHNV and YYDKDF (reference sequence). V lost 2 bases and J 5 bases, leaving 1 base between the germline ends. CDR3 DNA: TGTGCCACCAGCAGACAAAACATTCAGTACTTC. Protein sequence: CATSRQNIQYF.

Ten or more counts support this clonotype. This chain links TRBV6-1 with TRBJ2-7; D gene ambiguous. In germline, CDR1 is MNHNS, CDR2 SASEGT. The V end lost 6 bases, the J end lost 5 bases, and 14 bases lay between the germline ends. The CDR3 length is 13 residues. DNA for the CDR3: TGTGCCAGCAGCCTTGGGTCGGCCAACGAGCAGTACTTC. Translating it yields CASSLGSANEQYF.

The chain joins TRBV30 to TRBJ1-1, with TRBD1 matching over 7 bases. Germline CDR1 reads GTSNPN; CDR2 reads SVGIG (reference sequence). J gave up 7 bases and V 0 bases, and 5 bases lay outside the gene matches. The CDR3 runs to 13 residues. CDR3: CAWSVHRGYEAFF. For the CDR3, the DNA is TGTGCCTGGAGTGTTCACAGGGGATATGAAGCTTTCTTT.

This clonotype was seen many times. This chain connects TRBV28 to TRBJ2-7; D may match TRBD1 or TRBD2 (5 bases each). This CDR3 contains 15 residues. Trimming left V 6 bases short and J 3 bases short, with 18 bases between. Germline V gene lookup returns CDR1 MDHEN and CDR2 SYDVKM. This chain's CDR3 is CASSFLRESVYEQYF. CDR3 nucleotides: TGTGCCAGCAGCTTCCTCAGGGAGAGCGTCTACGAGCAGTACTTC.

This clonotype was seen repeatedly, ten times or more. The chain is built from TRBV11-2 and TRBJ2-7; 14 positions agree with TRBD2. V lost 4 bases and J lost 5; bases outside the gene matches: 10. The CDR3 is 17 residues long. In germline, CDR1 is SGHAT, CDR2 FQNNGV. The chain's CDR3 is CASSSHPGLAGVHEQYF. CDR3 coding DNA: TGTGCCAGCAGCTCACATCCGGGACTAGCGGGAGTCCACGAGCAGTACTTC.

About this clonotype: It is likely a read error, because the conserved phenylalanine at the end of the CDR3 is missing. CDR3 nucleotide sequence: TGTGCCAGCAGTTTATTGGAACTAGCGGGAGACGAGTCCCAGTACTAC. This gives the protein CASSLLELAGDESQYY. V is TRBV28 and J is TRBJ2-5; 11 nucleotides align to TRBD2. Trimming at V came to 1 base and at J to 9 bases, leaving 10 bases not matched to a gene. From germline, CDR1 is MDHEN and CDR2 SYDVKM. CDR3 length: 16 amino acids.

The CDR3 here is CASSLAAGGSSLGGEQYF. CDR3 coding DNA: TGCGCCAGCAGCTTGGCTGCAGGGGGCTCCTCACTTGGGGGTGAGCAGTACTTC. The V gene is TRBV5-1, the J gene TRBJ2-7; TRBD1 aligns across 8 bases. V shed 0 bases, J shed 7 bases, and the junction held 18 bases outside the gene matches. The CDR3 covers 18 residues. Looked up from germline, CDR1 is SGHRS and CDR2 is YFSETQ.

The rearrangement links TRBV9 to TRBJ2-7; 11 bases line up with TRBD2. J gave up 2 bases and V 3 bases, and 4 bases lay outside the gene matches. There are 15 residues in the CDR3. Germline CDR1 SGDLS, CDR2 YYNGEE. CDR3 residues: CASSATSGSTYEQYF. The CDR3 DNA sequence: TGTGCCAGCAGCGCAACTAGCGGGAGCACCTACGAGCAGTACTTC.

This clonotype came up a few times. V usage is TRBV28 and J usage is TRBJ1-6; D remains unclear. In germline, CDR1 is MDHEN, CDR2 SYDVKM. V was clipped by 3 bases and J by 3 bases, with 9 bases between them. The CDR3 consists of 15 residues. The CDR3 region is CASSFPGNYNSPLHF. The CDR3 bases are TGTGCCAGCAGTTTCCCGGGGAACTATAATTCACCCCTCCACTTT.

There are many counts of this clonotype. This chain uses TRBV4-1 with TRBJ1-5; 7 bases are a match to TRBD1. V trimming: 5 bases; J trimming: 0 bases; junction bases outside the gene matches: 4. The V gene's germline CDR1 is MGHRA and CDR2 YSYEKL. This CDR3 has 15 residues. CDR3 sequence (DNA): TGCGCCAGCAGCAAACGACAGGGTAGCAATCAGCCCCAGCATTTT. Residues: CASSKRQGSNQPQHF.